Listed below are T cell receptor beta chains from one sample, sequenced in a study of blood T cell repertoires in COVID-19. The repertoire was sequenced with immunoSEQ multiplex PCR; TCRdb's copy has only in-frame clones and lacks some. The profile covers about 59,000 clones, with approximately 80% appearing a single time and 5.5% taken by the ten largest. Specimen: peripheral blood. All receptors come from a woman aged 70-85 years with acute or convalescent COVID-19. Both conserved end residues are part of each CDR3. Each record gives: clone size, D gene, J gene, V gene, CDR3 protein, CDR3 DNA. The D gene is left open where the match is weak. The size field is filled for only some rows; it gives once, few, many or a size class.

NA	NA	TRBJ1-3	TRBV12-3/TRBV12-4	CAGSLGGNTIYF	TGTGCCGGTAGCCTTGGGGGAAACACCATATATTTT
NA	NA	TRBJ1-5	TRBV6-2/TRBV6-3	CASSSYPQGIFQPQHF	TGTGCCAGCAGTTCTTACCCACAGGGAATTTTTCAGCCCCAGCATTTT
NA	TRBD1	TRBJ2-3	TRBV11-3	CASSPGQGTDTQYF	TGTGCCAGCAGCCCGGGACAGGGGACAGATACGCAGTATTTT
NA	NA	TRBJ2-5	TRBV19	CASSISTASSLGDQYF	TGTGCCAGTAGTATATCGACAGCATCCTCCTTAGGTGACCAGTACTTC
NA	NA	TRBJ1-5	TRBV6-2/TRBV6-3	CASSYSGARGRQPQHF	TGTGCCAGCAGTTACTCTGGGGCGCGGGGGAGGCAGCCCCAGCATTTT
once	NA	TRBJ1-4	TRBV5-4	CASSLGSGEKLFF	TGTGCCAGCAGCTTGGGAAGCGGGGAAAAACTGTTTTTT
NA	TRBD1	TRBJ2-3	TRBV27	CASSTRPGTGTDTQYF	TGTGCCAGCAGTACCAGACCCGGGACAGGAACAGATACGCAGTATTTT
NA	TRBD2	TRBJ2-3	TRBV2	CASKTSGGTDTQYF	TGTGCCAGCAAAACTAGCGGGGGGACAGATACGCAGTATTTT
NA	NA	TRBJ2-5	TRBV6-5	CASSTGGGLRETQYF	TGTGCCAGCAGCACCGGTGGCGGATTAAGGGAGACCCAGTACTTC
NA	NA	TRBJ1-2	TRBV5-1	CASSLEPSDGYTF	TGCGCCAGCAGCTTGGAGCCCTCGGATGGCTACACCTTC
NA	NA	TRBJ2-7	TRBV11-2	CASSSTPYEQYF	TGTGCCAGCAGCTCTACCCCCTACGAGCAGTACTTC
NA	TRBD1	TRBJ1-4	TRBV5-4	CASSPPGQGRQKLFF	TGTGCCAGCAGCCCACCGGGACAGGGGCGTCAAAAACTGTTTTTT
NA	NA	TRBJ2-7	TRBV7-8	CASSLAGNSYEQYF	TGTGCCAGCAGCTTAGCGGGCAACTCCTACGAGCAGTACTTC
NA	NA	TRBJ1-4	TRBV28	CASSFGGLSEKLFF	TGTGCCAGCAGTTTCGGGGGGCTAAGTGAAAAACTGTTTTTT
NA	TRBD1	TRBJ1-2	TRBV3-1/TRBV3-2	CASSQEDRGRGYTF	TGTGCCAGCAGCCAAGAAGACAGGGGGCGAGGCTACACCTTC
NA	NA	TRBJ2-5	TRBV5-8	CASSLDRRVELPQETQYF	TGTGCCAGCAGCTTGGATCGACGGGTTGAGTTACCCCAAGAGACCCAGTACTTC
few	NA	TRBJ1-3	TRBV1	CTSSQSSRDRGRSGNTIYF	TGCACCAGCAGCCAGTCTTCCCGGGACAGGGGACGCTCTGGAAACACCATATATTTT
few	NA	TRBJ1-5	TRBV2	CASSERGLGNQPQHF	TGTGCCAGCAGTGAAAGGGGTCTGGGGAATCAGCCCCAGCATTTT
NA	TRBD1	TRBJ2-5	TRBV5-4	CASSPQVGTGGETQYF	TGTGCCAGCAGTCCCCAGGTTGGGACAGGGGGCGAGACCCAGTACTTC
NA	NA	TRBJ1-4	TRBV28	CASSLLEKLFF	TGTGCCAGCAGTTTACTTGAAAAACTGTTTTTT
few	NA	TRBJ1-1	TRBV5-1	CASSLQVGMNTEAFF	TGCGCCAGCAGCTTGCAGGTAGGAATGAACACTGAAGCTTTCTTT
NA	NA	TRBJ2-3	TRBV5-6	CASRDGGPSTDTQYF	TGTGCCAGCAGAGACGGGGGGCCTAGCACAGATACGCAGTATTTT
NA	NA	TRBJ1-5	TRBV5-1	CASSPEGGYHQPQHF	TGCGCCAGCAGCCCGGAAGGGGGATATCATCAGCCCCAGCATTTT
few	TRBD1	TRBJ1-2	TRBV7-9	CASSPTGGTGDYGYTF	TGTGCCAGCAGCCCCACTGGCGGGACAGGGGACTATGGCTACACCTTC
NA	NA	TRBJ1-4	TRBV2	CASSEWGGELFF	TGTGCCAGCAGTGAATGGGGCGGAGAACTGTTTTTT
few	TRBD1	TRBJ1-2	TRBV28	CASSLIGQGNGYTF	TGTGCCAGCAGTTTAATCGGACAGGGCAATGGCTACACCTTC
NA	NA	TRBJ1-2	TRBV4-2	CASSRTRERGNYGYTF	TGTGCCAGCAGCCGCACCCGGGAAAGGGGGAACTATGGCTACACCTTC
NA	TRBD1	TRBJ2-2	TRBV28	CASSPPRTGGVSNTGELFF	TGTGCCAGCAGCCCACCTAGGACAGGGGGCGTTAGTAACACCGGGGAGCTGTTTTTT
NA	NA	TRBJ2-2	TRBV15	CATSMGLHTGELFF	TGTGCCACCAGCATGGGACTTCACACCGGGGAGCTGTTTTTT
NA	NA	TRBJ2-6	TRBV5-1	CASSLGEHSGANVLTF	TGCGCCAGCAGCTTGGGGGAGCATTCTGGGGCCAACGTCCTGACTTTC
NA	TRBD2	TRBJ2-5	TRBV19	CASGAGDQETQYF	TGTGCCAGTGGGGCGGGGGACCAAGAGACCCAGTACTTC
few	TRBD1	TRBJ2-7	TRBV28	CASSFYGQGSYEQYF	TGTGCCAGCAGTTTTTATGGACAGGGCTCCTACGAGCAGTACTTC
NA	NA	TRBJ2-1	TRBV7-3	CASSTTGGNEQFF	TGTGCCAGCAGTACGACCGGGGGAAATGAGCAGTTCTTC
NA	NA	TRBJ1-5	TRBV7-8	CASSTQGRNSNQPQHF	TGTGCCAGCAGCACACAGGGACGGAATAGCAATCAGCCCCAGCATTTT
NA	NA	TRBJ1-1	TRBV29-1	CSVGQGRMNTEAFF	TGCAGCGTTGGACAAGGGAGGATGAACACTGAAGCTTTCTTT
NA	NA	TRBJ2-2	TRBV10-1	CASSEYLRGTGELFF	TGCGCCAGCAGTGAATACCTCAGGGGCACCGGGGAGCTGTTTTTT
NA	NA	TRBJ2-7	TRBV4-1	CASSHFSEQYF	TGCGCCAGCAGCCACTTCAGTGAGCAGTACTTC
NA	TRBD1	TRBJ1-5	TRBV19	CASSIAWAGQGLGTQHF	TGTGCCAGTAGTATAGCTTGGGCGGGACAGGGTTTAGGGACCCAGCATTTT
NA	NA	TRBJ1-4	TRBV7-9	CASSLGVGQSNEKLFF	TGTGCCAGCAGCTTAGGGGTAGGACAGAGTAATGAAAAACTGTTTTTT
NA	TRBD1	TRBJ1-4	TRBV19	CASSIWTGDEKLFF	TGTGCCAGTAGTATTTGGACAGGGGATGAAAAACTGTTTTTT
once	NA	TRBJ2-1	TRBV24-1	CATSGNSYNEQFF	TGTGCCACCAGTGGGAACAGCTACAATGAGCAGTTCTTC
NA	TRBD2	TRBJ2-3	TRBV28	CASRSGGATDTQYF	TGTGCCAGCCGTAGCGGGGGGGCTACAGATACGCAGTATTTT
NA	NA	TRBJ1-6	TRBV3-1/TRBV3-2	CASSQEQGNSPLHF	TGTGCCAGCAGCCAAGAACAGGGAAATTCACCCCTCCACTTT